This T cell receptor (beta chain) was recovered during a study of PD-L1 blockade in urothelial cancer. On the study more broadly: Between 0 and 3 chemotherapy regimens preceded treatment for each patient. Study outcomes and limitations: Clones that were tumor-associated expanded more in the blood of durable-benefit patients at 3 weeks.

Time point here: peripheral blood 6 weeks after treatment start. The germline V gene encodes CDR1 LNHDA and CDR2 SQIVND (reference sequence). The CDR3 consists of 14 residues. Trimming cost V 8 bases and J 8 bases, with 21 bases left between them. TCRdb's copy holds only in-frame clones and misses some; the assay was immunoSEQ multiplex PCR. The sample carries about 51,000 clones, around 89% recorded once. In the case of this clone: No antigen is known for it.

This sequence joins TRBV19 and TRBJ1-2, with D uncertain. The source material was PBMCs, sampled around atezolizumab (anti-PD-L1) treatment. This TCR derives from a man between 60 and 70 years old with urothelial cancer. CDR3 in amino acids: CASGGPPEGKGYTF. In DNA, the CDR3 is TGTGCCAGTGGCGGGCCCCCGGAAGGGAAGGGCTACACCTTC.